This TCR beta chain was observed in a study of radiotherapy plus CTLA-4 blockade in lung cancer. CTLA-4 blockade using ipilimumab, together with focal radiation, was received by patients with chemo-refractory metastatic non-small-cell lung cancer. Trimming took 2 bases from V and 0 from J, leaving 5 bases between them. The length of the CDR3 is 13 residues. Germline CDR1 reads SEHNR; CDR2 reads FQNEAQ (reference sequence). Sequencing used immunoSEQ multiplex PCR; TCRdb keeps in-frame clones, though not all of them. The table shows approximately 99,000 clones, with 80% to 90% occurring only once. A single count supports this clone.

V is TRBV7-9 and J is TRBJ2-7; D possibly corresponds to TRBD2 (5 bases). The sequencing used peripheral blood, collected from a patient treated with radiotherapy plus ipilimumab. This receptor was identified in a human donor with non-small cell lung cancer that progressed on radiotherapy plus ipilimumab. CDR3 coding DNA: TGTGCCAGCAGCTTAACTAGCTCCTACGAGCAGTACTTC. Amino acid sequence: CASSLTSSYEQYF.